This TCR beta chain was found in a study of blood T cells in healthy people across ages. This clonotype was picked up a small number of times. Next came a second PCR, run for about 6 to 11 cycles, which used a sample-barcoded 5' primer along with a J-beta primer mix. TCRdb passed the 5' RACE reads through MiXCR, listing each CDR3 protein once. The sample includes hundreds of thousands of distinct CDR3 sequences, more than 25% of them seen just once. The TCR was taken from a woman of 80 years or more in good health. The sample was blood.

CDR3 in DNA: TGTGCCAGCAGTTTATGGGGTCGGGGGCAGGGATCCAAAAACATTCAGTACTTC. Amino acids: CASSLWGRGQGSKNIQYF. V is TRBV28 and J is TRBJ2-4, with D possibly being TRBD1 or TRBD2 (6 bases each). Trimming pared 0 bases from V and 2 bases from J, leaving 17 bases between. The CDR3 loop spans 18 amino acids. CDR1 and CDR2 from the germline V gene are MDHEN and SYDVKM.